This TCR beta chain was retrieved from a study of neurological immune-mediated disorders. A single record per CDR3 protein comes from TCRdb applying MiXCR to the 5' RACE reads. The data hold about 95,000 distinct CDR3 sequences, with 3.5% to 4% observed a single time. This clonotype was seen repeatedly, ten times or more. A total of 2 million PBMCs stored at -80 degrees C provided the unsorted libraries. The sample was PBMCs. This clonotype originated in a woman under 30 with multiple sclerosis.

CDR3 DNA: TGTGCCAGCAGTTCCCCGAACACTGAAGCTTTCTTT. Protein product: CASSSPNTEAFF. The chain links TRBV6-2 or TRBV6-3 to TRBJ1-1; D not resolved. With 4 bases removed from V and 1 base from J, the gap between germline ends came to 4 bases. The CDR3 is made up of 12 amino acids. Looked up from germline, CDR1 is MNHEY and CDR2 is SVGEGT.